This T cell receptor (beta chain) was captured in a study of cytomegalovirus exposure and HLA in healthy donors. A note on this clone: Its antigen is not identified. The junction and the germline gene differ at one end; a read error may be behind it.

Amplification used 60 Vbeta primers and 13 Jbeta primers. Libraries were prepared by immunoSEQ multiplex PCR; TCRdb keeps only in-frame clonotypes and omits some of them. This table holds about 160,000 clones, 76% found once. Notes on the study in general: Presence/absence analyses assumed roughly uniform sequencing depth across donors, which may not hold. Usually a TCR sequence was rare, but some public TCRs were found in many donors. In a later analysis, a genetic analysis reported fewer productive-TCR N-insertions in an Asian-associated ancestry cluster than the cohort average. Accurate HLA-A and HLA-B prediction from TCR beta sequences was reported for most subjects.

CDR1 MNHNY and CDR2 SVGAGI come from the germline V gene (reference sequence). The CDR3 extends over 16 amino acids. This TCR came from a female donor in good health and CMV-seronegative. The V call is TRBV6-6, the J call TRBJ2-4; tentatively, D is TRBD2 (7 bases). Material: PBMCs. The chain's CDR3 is CASSHSRGGAKNLQYF. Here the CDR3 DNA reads TGTGCCAGCAGCCATTCAAGAGGGGGGGCCAAAAACCTTCAGTACTTC.